Included here is one T cell receptor beta chain sequence, with context. Its matching antigen is unknown. Primers: 60 Vbeta forward and 13 Jbeta reverse. Using immunoSEQ multiplex PCR, the repertoire was profiled, and TCRdb retains in-frame clones only, with some absent. Counted here are roughly 150,000 clones, about three quarters occurring once; the ten biggest clones make up more than 2.5%. The ends lost 6 bases at V and 11 bases at J; junction bases unmatched: 7. Germline V CDR1 and CDR2: MNHNS, SASEGT. The CDR3 is made up of 13 amino acids. This sample is drawn from a study of cytomegalovirus exposure and HLA in healthy donors. There were likely unrecorded immune exposures, though donors were nominally healthy when sampled. Points from the study as a whole: The classifier reportedly diagnosed cytomegalovirus status with high sensitivity and specificity.

The chain couples TRBV6-1 to TRBJ1-4; 9 bases match TRBD1. The sequenced sample was PBMCs. The clonotype comes from a female donor in good health and CMV-seronegative. The CDR3 protein is CASRQGALTKLFF. The CDR3 nucleotides read TGTGCCAGCAGACAGGGGGCTTTGACGAAACTGTTTTTT.